This note documents a single TCR beta chain sequence. This clone was picked up a small number of times. No cognate antigen has been identified for it. Base qualities were left out, and no much larger clone turns up one base away. The intended sense of this specimen's time point label: pretreatment peripheral blood. The cohort included 29 patients with locally advanced or metastatic urothelial carcinoma who were treated at Memorial Sloan Kettering on a trial protocol. Peripheral blood mononuclear cells were collected pretreatment and during treatment, at between 1 and 8 total time points per patient. The Qiagen DNeasy Blood extraction kit was used to purify genomic DNA from total PBMCs and tumor samples. PBMCs were collected pretreatment and during treatment and were isolated and stored as previously described. To estimate absolute template abundance from read counts, synthetic TCR analog templates were spiked into each PCR. The immunoSEQ assay was used to amplify TCRbeta CDR3 regions from genomic DNA with bias-controlled V and J gene primers. Rearranged TCRbeta segments were sequenced at approximately 20X coverage. For the original study's pipeline: Clustering was used to correct sequencing errors, and CDR3s were annotated against IMGT so that V, D and J genes could be assigned. Downstream analyses used only productive TCRbeta rearrangements and left out out-of-frame or stop-codon sequences. Clonality was computed as one minus Shannon entropy normalized by the log of the number of unique productive sequences. Clones differing between time points or between blood and tumor were identified using Fisher's exact test with Benjamini-Hochberg correction, with an adjusted p below 0.01 applied as the threshold. TCRdb limited this immuneACCESS table to in-frame rearrangements with V and J called. A share of clones is missing; checked studies link under half to unresolved V genes, and the rest is unexplained. V, J and clone size were drawn from that table, and D and trimming were deduced from the DNA. Recorded for this sample are some 45,000 clones; around 84% of them occurred a single time. The ten largest make up about a sixth of the sample.

The CDR3, cysteine through phenylalanine, is 18 amino acids long. Here the CDR3 DNA is all that survives: 54 bases in frame from base 1. V is pared back by 8 bases and J by 0 bases, with 23 bases lying between the germline termini. The data were obtained in a study of PD-L1 blockade in urothelial cancer (TCRdb year 2017). Regarding the research as a whole: Therapy was started in about 2014 for all patients, and atezolizumab 1,200 mg was administered intravenously every 3 weeks. About nine tenths of the roughly 29 patients were males with bladder-origin urothelial cancer, and about 65% of the roughly 29 reported a prior smoking history. An ECOG performance status of 0 or 1 was recorded for the patients, and 0 to 3 prior chemotherapy regimens had been received by the patients. Blood samples were analyzed 3 weeks after the start of treatment (second dose) and 6 weeks after the start of treatment. Blood samples gave a median of around 140,000 T cells and some 83,000 unique TCRs, with a median clonality of approximately 0.078. Somatic, immune and clinical correlates of response to PD-L1 blockade with atezolizumab in urothelial cancer were the focus of an exploratory multi-omic analysis. Pretreatment tumor samples, along with matched peripheral blood serially collected before and after atezolizumab treatment, were subjected to TCR sequencing. Durable clinical benefit was defined as progression-free survival longer than 6 months, and TCR features were also tested against progression-free and overall survival. Whole exome sequencing and RNA sequencing of pretreatment tumors were performed alongside TCR sequencing in the same patients. Durable clinical benefit was achieved by nine patients and was not achieved by 20 patients. Approximately 29 patients had pretreatment blood TCR-seq, some 25 had at least one posttreatment blood collection, and some 25 had tumor TCR-seq. Study-wide conclusions, independent of this receptor: A pretreatment peripheral blood TCR clonality below the median was linked to improved progression-free and overall survival. Because the sample size was small (n of about 30) and many exploratory analyses were performed, the results are intended to be hypothesis-generating. Among patients with durable benefit, tumor-associated TCR clones showed greater expansion in peripheral blood 3 weeks after treatment started (n ≈ 23, p = 0.022).

This clonotype originated in a man aged 55 to 69 with urothelial cancer. The rearrangement combines TRBV23-1 with TRBJ1-3; a tentative D match to TRBD1 spans 5 bases. TRBV23-1 is known as an ORF, though its function is uncertain. The specimen was PBMCs, collected around atezolizumab (anti-PD-L1) treatment. The CDR3 here reads CASVLRDKTGNSGNTIYF. The nucleotide sequence reads TGCGCCAGCGTACTCCGCGACAAAACAGGCAACTCTGGAAACACCATATATTTT.